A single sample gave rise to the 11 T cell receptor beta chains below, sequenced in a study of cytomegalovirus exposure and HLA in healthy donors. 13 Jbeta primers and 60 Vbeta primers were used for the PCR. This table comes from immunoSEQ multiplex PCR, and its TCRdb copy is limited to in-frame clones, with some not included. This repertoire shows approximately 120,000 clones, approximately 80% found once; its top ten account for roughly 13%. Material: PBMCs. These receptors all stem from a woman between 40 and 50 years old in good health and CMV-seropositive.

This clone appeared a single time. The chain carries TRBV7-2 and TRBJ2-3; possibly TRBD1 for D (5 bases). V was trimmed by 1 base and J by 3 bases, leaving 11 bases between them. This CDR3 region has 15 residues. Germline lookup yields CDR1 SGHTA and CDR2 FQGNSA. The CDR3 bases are TGTGCCAGCAGCTTAGGGGGCGCGTATACAGATACGCAGTATTTT. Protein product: CASSLGGAYTDTQYF. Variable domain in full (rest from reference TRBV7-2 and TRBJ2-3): GAGVSQSPSNKVTEKGKDVELRCDPISGHTALYWYRQSLGQGLEFLIYFQGNSAPDKSGLPSDRFSAERTGGSVSTLTIQRTQQEDSAVYLCASSLGGAYTDTQYFGPGTRLTVL.

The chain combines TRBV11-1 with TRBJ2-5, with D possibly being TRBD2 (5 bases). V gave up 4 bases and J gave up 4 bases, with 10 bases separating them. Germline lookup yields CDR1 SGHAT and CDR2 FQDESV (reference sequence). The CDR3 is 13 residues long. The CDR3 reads CASSSQAGETQYF. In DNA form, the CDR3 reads TGTGCCAGCAGCTCCCAGGCGGGAGAGACCCAGTACTTC. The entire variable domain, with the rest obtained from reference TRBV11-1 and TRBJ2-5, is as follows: EAEVAQSPRYKITEKSQAVAFWCDPISGHATLYWYRQILGQGPELLVQFQDESVVDDSQLPKDRFSAERLKGVDSTLKIQPAELGDSAMYLCASSSQAGETQYFGPGTRLLVL.

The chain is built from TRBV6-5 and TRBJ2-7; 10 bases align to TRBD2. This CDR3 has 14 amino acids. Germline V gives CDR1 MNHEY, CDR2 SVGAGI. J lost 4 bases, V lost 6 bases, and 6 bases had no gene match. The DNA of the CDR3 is TGTGCCAGCAGACGGGCTAGCGGGAGTTACGAGCAGTACTTC. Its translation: CASRRASGSYEQYF.

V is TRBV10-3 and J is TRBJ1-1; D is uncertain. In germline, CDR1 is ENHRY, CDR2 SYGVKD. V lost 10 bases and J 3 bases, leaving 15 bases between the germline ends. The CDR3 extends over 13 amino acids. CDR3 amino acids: CATAPTVYTEAFF. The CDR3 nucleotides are TGTGCCACCGCCCCAACAGTATACACTGAAGCTTTCTTT.

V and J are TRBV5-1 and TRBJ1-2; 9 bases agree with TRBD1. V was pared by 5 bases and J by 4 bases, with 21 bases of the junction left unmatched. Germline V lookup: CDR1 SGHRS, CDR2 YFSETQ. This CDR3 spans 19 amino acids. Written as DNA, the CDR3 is TGCGCCAGCAGTCGACATATTCAGGGACAGGGTGGAGAAGTCTATGGCTACACCTTC. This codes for CASSRHIQGQGGEVYGYTF. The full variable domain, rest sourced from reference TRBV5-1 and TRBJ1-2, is KAGVTQTPRYLIKTRGQQVTLSCSPISGHRSVSWYQQTPGQGLQFLFEYFSETQRNKGNFPGRFSGRQFSNSRSEMNVSTLELGDSALYLCASSRHIQGQGGEVYGYTFGSGTRLTVV.

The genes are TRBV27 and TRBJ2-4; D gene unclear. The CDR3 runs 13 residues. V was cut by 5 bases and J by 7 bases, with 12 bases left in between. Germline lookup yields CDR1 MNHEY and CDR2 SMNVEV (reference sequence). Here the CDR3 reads CASSRAPRNIQYF. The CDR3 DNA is TGTGCCAGCAGTCGCGCCCCCCGGAACATTCAGTACTTC.

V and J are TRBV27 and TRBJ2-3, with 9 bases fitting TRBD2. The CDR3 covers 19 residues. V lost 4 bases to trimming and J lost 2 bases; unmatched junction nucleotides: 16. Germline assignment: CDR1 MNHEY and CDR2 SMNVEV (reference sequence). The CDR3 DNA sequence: TGTGCCAGCAGTTCTGGGCTAGCGGGACTCGTCCGGTCCACAGATACGCAGTATTTT. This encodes CASSSGLAGLVRSTDTQYF.

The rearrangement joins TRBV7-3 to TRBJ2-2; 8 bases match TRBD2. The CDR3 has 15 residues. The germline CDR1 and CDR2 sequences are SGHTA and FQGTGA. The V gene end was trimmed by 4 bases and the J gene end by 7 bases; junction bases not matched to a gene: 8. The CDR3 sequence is CASSSPGGLGGELFF. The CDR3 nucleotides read TGTGCCAGCAGCTCCCCGGGAGGGTTGGGCGGGGAGCTGTTTTTT.

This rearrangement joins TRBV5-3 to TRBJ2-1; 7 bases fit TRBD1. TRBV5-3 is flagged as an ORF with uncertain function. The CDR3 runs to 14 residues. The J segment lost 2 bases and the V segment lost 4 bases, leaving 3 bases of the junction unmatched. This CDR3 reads CARSNRGPYNEQFF. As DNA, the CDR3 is TGTGCCAGAAGCAACAGGGGACCCTACAATGAGCAGTTCTTC.

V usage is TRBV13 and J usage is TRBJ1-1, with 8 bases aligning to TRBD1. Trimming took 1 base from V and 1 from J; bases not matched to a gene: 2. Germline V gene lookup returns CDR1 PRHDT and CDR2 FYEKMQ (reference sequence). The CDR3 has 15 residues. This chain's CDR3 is CASSLDGTGNTEAFF. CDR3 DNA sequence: TGTGCCAGCAGCTTAGATGGGACAGGGAACACTGAAGCTTTCTTT. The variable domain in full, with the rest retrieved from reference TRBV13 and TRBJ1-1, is AAGVIQSPRHLIKEKRETATLKCYPIPRHDTVYWYQQGPGQDPQFLISFYEKMQSDKGSIPDRFSAQQFSDYHSELNMSSLELGDSALYFCASSLDGTGNTEAFFGQGTRLTVV.

The CDR3 coding sequence is TGCGCCAGCAGCCCCTCGGGACTCTACCAAGAGACCCAGTACTTC. Its translation: CASSPSGLYQETQYF. The genes are TRBV5-1 and TRBJ2-5; tentative D call: TRBD2 (6 bases). Looked up from germline, CDR1 is SGHRS and CDR2 is YFSETQ. V was cut by 4 bases and J by 0 bases, with 13 bases left in between. The CDR3 has 15 residues. The whole variable domain, remainder taken from reference TRBV5-1 and TRBJ2-5, is KAGVTQTPRYLIKTRGQQVTLSCSPISGHRSVSWYQQTPGQGLQFLFEYFSETQRNKGNFPGRFSGRQFSNSRSEMNVSTLELGDSALYLCASSPSGLYQETQYFGPGTRLLVL.